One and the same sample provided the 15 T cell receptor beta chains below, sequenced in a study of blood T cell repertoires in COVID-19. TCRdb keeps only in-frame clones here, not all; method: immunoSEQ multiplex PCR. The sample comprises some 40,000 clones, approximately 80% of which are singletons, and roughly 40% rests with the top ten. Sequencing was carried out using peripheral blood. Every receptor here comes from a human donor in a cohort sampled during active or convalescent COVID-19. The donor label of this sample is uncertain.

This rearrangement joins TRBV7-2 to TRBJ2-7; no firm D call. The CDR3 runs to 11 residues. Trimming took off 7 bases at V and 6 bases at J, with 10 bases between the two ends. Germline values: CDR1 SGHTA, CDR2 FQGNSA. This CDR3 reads CASTTSSEQYF. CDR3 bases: TGTGCCAGCACCACATCTAGCGAGCAGTACTTC. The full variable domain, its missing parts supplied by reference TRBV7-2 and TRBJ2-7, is GAGVSQSPSNKVTEKGKDVELRCDPISGHTALYWYRQSLGQGLEFLIYFQGNSAPDKSGLPSDRFSAERTGGSVSTLTIQRTQQEDSAVYLCASTTSSEQYFGPGTRLTVT.

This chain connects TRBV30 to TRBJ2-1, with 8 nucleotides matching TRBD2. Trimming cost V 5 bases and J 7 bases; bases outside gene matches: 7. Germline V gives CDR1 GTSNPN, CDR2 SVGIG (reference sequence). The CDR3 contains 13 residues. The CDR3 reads CAWDLGLGNEQFF. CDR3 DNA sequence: TGTGCCTGGGACTTGGGACTAGGGAATGAGCAGTTCTTC. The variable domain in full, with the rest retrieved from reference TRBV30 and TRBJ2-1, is SQTIHQWPATLVQPVGSPLSLECTVEGTSNPNLYWYRQAAGRGLQLLFYSVGIGQISSEVPQNLSASRPQDRQFILSSKKLLLSDSGFYLCAWDLGLGNEQFFGPGTRLTVL.

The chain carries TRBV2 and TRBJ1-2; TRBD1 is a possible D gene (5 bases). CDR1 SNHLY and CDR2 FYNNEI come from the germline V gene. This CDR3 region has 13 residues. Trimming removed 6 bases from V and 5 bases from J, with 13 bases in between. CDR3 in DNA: TGTGCCAGCAGGGCGGGGGGACTTTATGGCTACACCTTC. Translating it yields CASRAGGLYGYTF.

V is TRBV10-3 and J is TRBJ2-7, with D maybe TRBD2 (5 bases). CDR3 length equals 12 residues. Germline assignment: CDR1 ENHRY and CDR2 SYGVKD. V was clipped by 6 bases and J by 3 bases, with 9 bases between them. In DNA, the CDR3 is TGTGCCATCAGCGTCGAGGGCTACGAGCAGTACTTC. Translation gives CAISVEGYEQYF.

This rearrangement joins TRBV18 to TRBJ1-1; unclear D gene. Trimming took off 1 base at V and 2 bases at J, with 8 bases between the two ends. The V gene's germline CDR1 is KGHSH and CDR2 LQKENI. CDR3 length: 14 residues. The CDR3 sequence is CASSPLQDNTEAFF. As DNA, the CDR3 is TGTGCCAGCTCACCACTTCAGGATAACACTGAAGCTTTCTTT.

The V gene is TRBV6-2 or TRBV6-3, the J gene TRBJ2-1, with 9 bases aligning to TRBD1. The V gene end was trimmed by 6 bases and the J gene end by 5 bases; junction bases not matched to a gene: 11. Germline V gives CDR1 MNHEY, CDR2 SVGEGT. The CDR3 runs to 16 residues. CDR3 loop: CASSPVRDRADNEQFF. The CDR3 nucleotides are TGTGCCAGCAGCCCCGTTCGGGACAGGGCTGACAATGAGCAGTTCTTC.

The CDR3 DNA reads as TGTGCCAGCAGCCCTCGGACAGGGAGCTCCTACGAGCAGTACTTC. Amino acid sequence: CASSPRTGSSYEQYF. J is TRBJ2-7 and V is TRBV6-2 or TRBV6-3, with 8 bases lining up with TRBD1. V lost 6 bases to trimming and J lost 0 bases; unmatched junction nucleotides: 7. Per the germline V gene, CDR1 is MNHEY and CDR2 is SVGEGT. The CDR3 length is 15 residues.

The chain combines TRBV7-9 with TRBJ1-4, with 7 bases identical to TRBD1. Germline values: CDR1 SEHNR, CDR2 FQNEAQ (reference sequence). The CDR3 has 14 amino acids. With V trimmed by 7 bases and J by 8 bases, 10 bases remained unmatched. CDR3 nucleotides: TGTGCCAGCATCCTGACAGGGTCAGGAGAAAAACTGTTTTTT. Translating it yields CASILTGSGEKLFF. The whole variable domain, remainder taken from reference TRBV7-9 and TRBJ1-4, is DTGVSQNPRHKITKRGQNVTFRCDPISEHNRLYWYRQTLGQGPEFLTYFQNEAQLEKSRLLSDRFSAERPKGSFSTLEIQRTEQGDSAMYLCASILTGSGEKLFFGSGTQLSVL.

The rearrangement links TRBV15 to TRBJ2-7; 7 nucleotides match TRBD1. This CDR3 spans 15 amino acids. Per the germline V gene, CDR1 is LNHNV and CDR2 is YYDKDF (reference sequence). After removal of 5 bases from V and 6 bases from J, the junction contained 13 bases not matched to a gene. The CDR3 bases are TGTGCCACCAGCGTTGAACCGGGACAGCCAGTCGAGCAGTACTTC. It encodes CATSVEPGQPVEQYF.

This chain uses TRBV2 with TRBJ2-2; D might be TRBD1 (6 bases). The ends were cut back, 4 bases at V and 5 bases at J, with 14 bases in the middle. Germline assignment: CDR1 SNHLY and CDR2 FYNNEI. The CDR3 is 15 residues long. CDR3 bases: TGTGCCAGCAGTGCTCGGACAGTAGGTACCGGGGAGCTGTTTTTT. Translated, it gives CASSARTVGTGELFF.

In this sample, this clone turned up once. CDR3 coding DNA: TGTGCCAGCAGCGACGAGGGACTTAAAGAGACCCAGTACTTC. It specifies CASSDEGLKETQYF. The rearrangement joins TRBV6-5 to TRBJ2-5, with D perhaps matching TRBD2 (6 bases). Germline values: CDR1 MNHEY, CDR2 SVGAGI. This CDR3 comprises 14 residues. Trimming removed 6 bases at V and 3 bases at J, with 14 bases between.

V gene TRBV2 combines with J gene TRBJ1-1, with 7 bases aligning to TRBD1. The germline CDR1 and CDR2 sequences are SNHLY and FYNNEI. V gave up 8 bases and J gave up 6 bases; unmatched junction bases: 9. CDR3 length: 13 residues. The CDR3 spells CASAQEGAAEAFF. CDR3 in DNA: TGTGCCAGCGCCCAAGAGGGGGCAGCTGAAGCTTTCTTT.

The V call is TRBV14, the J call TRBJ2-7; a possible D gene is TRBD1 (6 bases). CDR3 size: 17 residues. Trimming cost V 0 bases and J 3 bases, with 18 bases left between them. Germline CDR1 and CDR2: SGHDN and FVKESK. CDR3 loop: CASSQEGWGQGNYEQYF. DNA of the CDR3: TGTGCCAGCAGCCAAGAGGGTTGGGGGCAGGGGAACTACGAGCAGTACTTC. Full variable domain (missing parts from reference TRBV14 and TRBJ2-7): EAGVTQFPSHSVIEKGQTVTLRCDPISGHDNLYWYRRVMGKEIKFLLHFVKESKQDESGMPNNRFLAERTGGTYSTLKVQPAELEDSGVYFCASSQEGWGQGNYEQYFGPGTRLTVT.

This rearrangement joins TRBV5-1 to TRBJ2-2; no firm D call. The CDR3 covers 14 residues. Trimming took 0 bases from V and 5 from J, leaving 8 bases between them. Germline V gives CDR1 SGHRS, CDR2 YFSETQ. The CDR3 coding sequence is TGCGCCAGCAGCTTGGTGGAGAGTACCGGGGAGCTGTTTTTT. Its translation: CASSLVESTGELFF.

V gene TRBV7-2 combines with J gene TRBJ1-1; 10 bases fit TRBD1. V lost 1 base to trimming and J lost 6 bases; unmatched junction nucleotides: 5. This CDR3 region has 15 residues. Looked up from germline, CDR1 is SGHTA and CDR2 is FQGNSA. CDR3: CASSLGSDRGAEAFF. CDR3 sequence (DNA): TGTGCCAGCAGCTTAGGTTCGGACAGGGGGGCTGAAGCTTTCTTT.